Listed below are T cell receptor beta chains from one sample, sequenced in a study of metastatic and nonmetastatic thyroid tumors. TCRdb re-called the PCR reads with MiXCR. The data show approximately 30,000 clones, with approximately 7% seen just once and about 39% held by the top ten. Material for sequencing was blood. The source is a female donor with papillary thyroid cancer or a benign thyroid nodule (not recorded which). Some clones in this sample may be carry-over from other donors' samples. Each CDR3 is given with its conserved first and last residue. A D gene is named only where the DNA matches it firmly. Not every row has a clone size; where given, it reads once, few, many or a size class.

v_gene: TRBV6-1
j_gene: TRBJ2-1
d_gene: NA
abundance: many
CDR3nt: TGTGCCAGCAAAGAGGGGGGCCCCTACAATGAGCAGTTCTTC
CDR3aa: CASKEGGPYNEQFF

v_gene: TRBV10-3
j_gene: TRBJ1-1
d_gene: NA
abundance: many
CDR3nt: TGTGCCATCAGTGAAGGTGGGGCGCATAGAACTGAAGCTTTCTTT
CDR3aa: CAISEGGAHRTEAFF

v_gene: TRBV7-6
j_gene: TRBJ2-3
d_gene: TRBD1
abundance: many
CDR3nt: TGTGCCAGCACCCTGGGGGACAGGACAGATACGCAGTATTTT
CDR3aa: CASTLGDRTDTQYF

v_gene: TRBV28
j_gene: TRBJ1-2
d_gene: TRBD1
abundance: many
CDR3nt: TGTGCCAGCAGTACGACAGGGTATGGCTACACCTTC
CDR3aa: CASSTTGYGYTF

v_gene: TRBV18
j_gene: TRBJ2-3
d_gene: NA
abundance: many
CDR3nt: TGTGCCAGCATGGGCTCAAGCACAGATACGCAGTATTTT
CDR3aa: CASMGSSTDTQYF

v_gene: TRBV9
j_gene: TRBJ1-1
d_gene: NA
abundance: many
CDR3nt: TGTGCCAGCAGCGTAGCGGAGGGTCACACTGAAGCTTTCTTT
CDR3aa: CASSVAEGHTEAFF

v_gene: TRBV7-9
j_gene: TRBJ2-5
d_gene: TRBD2
abundance: many
CDR3nt: TGTGCAGGGGCGGGAGAAGGTGAGACCCAGTACTTC
CDR3aa: CAGAGEGETQYF

v_gene: TRBV9
j_gene: TRBJ2-7
d_gene: TRBD1
abundance: many
CDR3nt: TGTGCCAGCAGCGTAGCGACAGGGGACTACGAGCAGTACTTC
CDR3aa: CASSVATGDYEQYF

v_gene: TRBV27
j_gene: TRBJ1-3
d_gene: TRBD1
abundance: many
CDR3nt: TGTGCCAGCAGTTTCTCCTTTCCGGGACAGGGAAAAACTGGAAACACCATATATTTT
CDR3aa: CASSFSFPGQGKTGNTIYF

v_gene: TRBV10-3
j_gene: TRBJ2-2
d_gene: NA
abundance: NA
CDR3nt: TGTGCCATCAGTGAGAGGGGGGGGGGGACAGAAAACACCGGGGAGCTGTTTTTT
CDR3aa: CAISERGGGTENTGELFF

v_gene: TRBV15
j_gene: TRBJ2-2
d_gene: TRBD2
abundance: NA
CDR3nt: TGCGCCACCAGCAGCCTCTGGGAACTCGGGGGGAACACCGGGGAGCTATTTTTT
CDR3aa: CATSSLWELGGNTGELFF

v_gene: TRBV6-1
j_gene: TRBJ2-7
d_gene: NA
abundance: many
CDR3nt: TGTGCCAGCAGTGAAGTGGGGGAGCAGTACTTC
CDR3aa: CASSEVGEQYF

v_gene: TRBV2
j_gene: TRBJ1-4
d_gene: TRBD1
abundance: many
CDR3nt: TGTGCCAGCAGCGGGATGGGGACAGGGGGATTTGAAAAACTGTTTTTT
CDR3aa: CASSGMGTGGFEKLFF

v_gene: TRBV11-1
j_gene: TRBJ2-3
d_gene: TRBD2
abundance: many
CDR3nt: TGTGCCAGCAGCCATGGACTAGCGGGGGGGCGTGGCACAGATACGCAGTATTTT
CDR3aa: CASSHGLAGGRGTDTQYF

v_gene: TRBV6-6
j_gene: TRBJ2-5
d_gene: NA
abundance: many
CDR3nt: TGTGCCAGCAGTTACGGGTTGGGAGAGACCCAGTACTTC
CDR3aa: CASSYGLGETQYF